This T cell receptor beta chain was sequenced for a study of blood T cell repertoires in COVID-19 (TCRdb year 2020). Study-wide context: Collaborator samples came from the United States, Italy and Spain and covered acute and convalescent phases of COVID-19. The dataset comprised deeply sampled blood TCRbeta repertoires from subjects exposed to, actively infected with, or recovered from COVID-19. Where available, HLA class I and class II types were obtained from metadata supplied by the sample provider rather than from assay-based typing. The prospective study material was composed of cDNA or gDNA derived from T cells, B-cell-depleted T cells, or PBMCs. Samples came from the ongoing ImmuneRACE study (first 160 participants) plus 1,254 subjects from 6 global collaborators. A de-identified subject ID, COVID-19 status, age in years and sex were almost always included in the sample metadata. A freely available public database, intended as a resource for researchers studying the immune response to SARS-CoV-2, is where the repertoires were released.

Whole blood was collected in K2EDTA tubes by collaborating institutions according to the institutions' own protocols. For TCRbeta analysis, collaborator samples were shipped as frozen whole blood, as isolated PBMCs, or as DNA extracted from either sample type. CDR1 LNHDA and CDR2 SQIVND are derived from the germline V gene (reference sequence). The V end loses 5 bases and the J end loses 3 bases, and a stretch of 17 bases separates them. There are 15 amino acids in the CDR3, from cysteine to phenylalanine inclusive. Only the CDR3 DNA is retained, 45 bases long and in frame from the first base. TCRbeta CDR3 regions were amplified from genomic DNA using the immunoSEQ Assay, a bias-controlled multiplex PCR. The published analysis was carried out like this. Nucleated cell counts per sample were estimated from amplification of reference gene primers within the assay. To quantify the absolute abundance of each unique TCRbeta CDR3 rearrangement, sequence reads were collapsed and filtered. Productive Simpson clonality was computed per sample as the square root of Simpson's diversity index over productive rearrangements. TCRdb took over this immuneACCESS table, retaining in-frame rearrangements with V and J assigned. Such tables are incomplete; in checked studies, under half of the missing clones stem from an unresolved V gene, and the remainder is unexplained. V and J calls and clone size are as listed in that table; D and trimming were resolved from the DNA. The sample table shows 140,000 to 150,000 clones, and about 87% are seen once. The ten largest clonotypes hold 0.8% to 0.95% of the sample.

Beyond this particular receptor, the publication reports: How much clinical and demographic metadata was included differed by source and by participant, and the metadata was provided uncurated.

A word on this clone: Its antigen is not yet known. Qualities for individual bases were not recorded, and no much larger clone is one base off.

This clonotype originated in a woman aged 45-65 years with acute or convalescent COVID-19. The chain joins TRBV19 to TRBJ2-7; perhaps TRBD1 is the D gene, with 6 bases matching. The sequenced sample consisted of peripheral blood. The DNA sequence reads TGTGCCAGTAGTCTACACAGGGAACCCGACTACGAGCAGTACTTC. Translated, it reads CASSLHREPDYEQYF.